These T cell receptor beta chains were read from a single sample in a study of shared clonotypes between healthy human individuals. Clones were sequenced by immunoSEQ multiplex PCR, and TCRdb holds only the in-frame ones, with some missing. There are about 680,000 clones in the sample; about three quarters occur only once, and under 2% lies in the top ten. The sample was memory CD4+ T cells sorted from blood. These receptors came from a woman in her twenties or thirties in good health. Each CDR3 is given with its conserved first and last residue. The order of the fields is D gene, V gene, clone size, J gene, CDR3 protein, CDR3 DNA. The D gene is left open where the match is weak. Clone size is stated in some rows and not others, as once, few, many or a class when expanded.

d_gene: -; v_gene: TRBV5-8; abundance: -; j_gene: TRBJ2-1; CDR3aa: CASSFQLRGYEFF; CDR3nt: TGTGCCAGCAGCTTTCAATTGCGGGGATATGAGTTCTTC
d_gene: -; v_gene: TRBV10-1; abundance: -; j_gene: TRBJ2-5; CDR3aa: CASSAGGQETQYF; CDR3nt: TGCGCCAGCAGTGCGGGTGGGCAGGAGACCCAGTACTTC
d_gene: -; v_gene: TRBV6-1; abundance: -; j_gene: TRBJ1-5; CDR3aa: CASSELGGQPQHF; CDR3nt: TGTGCCAGCAGTGAACTGGGGGGTCAGCCCCAGCATTTT
d_gene: -; v_gene: TRBV30; abundance: -; j_gene: TRBJ1-2; CDR3aa: CAWSGQGRGYTF; CDR3nt: TGTGCCTGGAGTGGCCAGGGGCGTGGCTACACCTTC
d_gene: -; v_gene: TRBV30; abundance: once; j_gene: TRBJ1-6; CDR3aa: CAWSGTANSPLHF; CDR3nt: TGTGCCTGGAGTGGGACAGCTAATTCACCCCTCCACTTT
d_gene: -; v_gene: TRBV4-2; abundance: -; j_gene: TRBJ2-7; CDR3aa: CASSQERGGYEQYF; CDR3nt: TGTGCCAGCAGCCAAGAAAGGGGGGGCTACGAGCAGTACTTC
d_gene: TRBD2; v_gene: TRBV2; abundance: -; j_gene: TRBJ2-3; CDR3aa: CASSDRASGRRWDTQYF; CDR3nt: TGTGCCAGCAGTGATAGGGCTAGCGGGAGACGATGGGATACGCAGTATTTT
d_gene: -; v_gene: TRBV6-6; abundance: -; j_gene: TRBJ1-4; CDR3aa: CASRKREGRGNEKLFF; CDR3nt: TGTGCCAGCAGAAAAAGGGAGGGGAGAGGAAATGAAAAACTGTTTTTT
d_gene: -; v_gene: TRBV4-2; abundance: few; j_gene: TRBJ1-5; CDR3aa: CASSPAGAQPQHF; CDR3nt: TGTGCCAGCAGCCCGGCAGGGGCGCAGCCCCAGCATTTT
d_gene: -; v_gene: TRBV19; abundance: once; j_gene: TRBJ2-3; CDR3aa: CASSTTATDTQYF; CDR3nt: TGTGCCAGTAGTACGACAGCCACAGATACGCAGTATTTT
d_gene: -; v_gene: TRBV12-5; abundance: -; j_gene: TRBJ2-7; CDR3aa: CASGGGIPYEQYF; CDR3nt: TGTGCTAGTGGGGGCGGGATTCCCTACGAGCAGTACTTC
d_gene: TRBD1; v_gene: TRBV6-1; abundance: -; j_gene: TRBJ1-1; CDR3aa: CASSEIDRGPAFF; CDR3nt: TGTGCCAGCAGTGAAATTGATAGGGGGCCAGCTTTCTTT
d_gene: TRBD2; v_gene: TRBV2; abundance: -; j_gene: TRBJ2-1; CDR3aa: CASSELLAREQFF; CDR3nt: TGTGCCAGCAGTGAGTTACTAGCGAGAGAGCAGTTCTTC
d_gene: -; v_gene: TRBV28; abundance: -; j_gene: TRBJ2-1; CDR3aa: CASSLPLYNEQFF; CDR3nt: TGTGCCAGCAGTTTACCTCTTTACAATGAGCAGTTCTTC
d_gene: -; v_gene: TRBV10-3; abundance: -; j_gene: TRBJ1-5; CDR3aa: CAISESGAAASNQPQHF; CDR3nt: TGTGCCATCAGTGAGTCAGGAGCGGCAGCTAGCAATCAGCCCCAGCATTTT
d_gene: -; v_gene: TRBV2; abundance: -; j_gene: TRBJ2-5; CDR3aa: CASSEAPEKLESQETQYF; CDR3nt: TGTGCCAGCAGTGAAGCGCCGGAGAAGTTGGAGAGCCAAGAGACCCAGTACTTC
d_gene: TRBD1; v_gene: TRBV10-3; abundance: -; j_gene: TRBJ2-7; CDR3aa: CAISESRDRGNEQYF; CDR3nt: TGTGCCATCAGTGAATCTAGGGACAGGGGCAACGAGCAGTACTTC
d_gene: TRBD1; v_gene: TRBV7-8; abundance: -; j_gene: TRBJ2-3; CDR3aa: CASSRGQGVGDYTDTQYF; CDR3nt: TGTGCCAGCAGCCGGGGACAGGGGGTTGGGGATTACACAGATACGCAGTATTTT
d_gene: TRBD1; v_gene: TRBV6-1; abundance: -; j_gene: TRBJ1-5; CDR3aa: CATIPGQGVQPQHF; CDR3nt: TGTGCCACCATTCCGGGACAGGGTGTTCAGCCCCAGCATTTT
d_gene: -; v_gene: TRBV28; abundance: -; j_gene: TRBJ1-1; CDR3aa: CASRTGYTEAFF; CDR3nt: TGTGCCAGCAGAACGGGGTACACTGAAGCTTTCTTT
d_gene: -; v_gene: TRBV5-1; abundance: -; j_gene: TRBJ1-5; CDR3aa: CASSLVGEPGQPQHF; CDR3nt: TGCGCCAGCAGCTTGGTTGGGGAACCGGGTCAGCCCCAGCATTTT
d_gene: -; v_gene: TRBV7-8; abundance: -; j_gene: TRBJ2-7; CDR3aa: CASSLGVEVEQYF; CDR3nt: TGTGCCAGCAGCCTAGGTGTTGAGGTCGAGCAGTACTTC
d_gene: -; v_gene: TRBV5-1; abundance: -; j_gene: TRBJ1-5; CDR3aa: CASSLVSDPNQPQHF; CDR3nt: TGCGCCAGCAGCTTGGTCTCAGACCCGAATCAGCCCCAGCATTTT
d_gene: TRBD2; v_gene: TRBV4-2; abundance: -; j_gene: TRBJ2-3; CDR3aa: CASSPLLAGGADTQYF; CDR3nt: TGTGCCAGCAGCCCGTTACTAGCGGGAGGGGCAGATACGCAGTATTTT
d_gene: -; v_gene: TRBV18; abundance: -; j_gene: TRBJ2-7; CDR3aa: CASSPDYEQYF; CDR3nt: TGTGCCAGCTCACCCGACTACGAGCAGTACTTC
d_gene: TRBD1; v_gene: TRBV27; abundance: once; j_gene: TRBJ1-5; CDR3aa: CASRRMDRAQPQHF; CDR3nt: TGTGCCAGCAGACGAATGGACAGGGCCCAGCCCCAGCATTTT
d_gene: TRBD1; v_gene: TRBV30; abundance: once; j_gene: TRBJ2-7; CDR3aa: CAWSRTGPSYEQYF; CDR3nt: TGTGCCTGGAGTCGGACAGGGCCCTCCTACGAGCAGTACTTC
d_gene: -; v_gene: TRBV7-8; abundance: -; j_gene: TRBJ2-1; CDR3aa: CASSSRGGSTEQFF; CDR3nt: TGTGCCAGCAGCTCTAGGGGGGGGTCCACTGAGCAGTTCTTC
d_gene: TRBD2; v_gene: TRBV28; abundance: -; j_gene: TRBJ2-5; CDR3aa: CASSSGGTSRETQYF; CDR3nt: TGTGCCAGCAGTTCCGGGGGGACCTCGCGGGAGACCCAGTACTTC
d_gene: TRBD2; v_gene: TRBV14; abundance: -; j_gene: TRBJ2-3; CDR3aa: CASSQLTSGRGDTQYF; CDR3nt: TGTGCCAGCAGCCAACTGACTAGCGGGAGAGGAGATACGCAGTATTTT
d_gene: -; v_gene: TRBV6-5; abundance: -; j_gene: TRBJ1-5; CDR3aa: CASRATGLDQPQHF; CDR3nt: TGTGCCAGCAGGGCAACAGGGCTCGATCAGCCCCAGCATTTT
d_gene: TRBD2; v_gene: TRBV5-6; abundance: -; j_gene: TRBJ2-5; CDR3aa: CASSLVFGTSGIETQYF; CDR3nt: TGTGCCAGCAGCTTGGTATTCGGGACTAGCGGGATAGAGACCCAGTACTTC
d_gene: TRBD1; v_gene: TRBV9; abundance: -; j_gene: TRBJ2-5; CDR3aa: CASSFGQGTGRGQETQYF; CDR3nt: TGTGCCAGCAGCTTTGGACAGGGGACGGGAAGGGGTCAAGAGACCCAGTACTTC
d_gene: -; v_gene: TRBV30; abundance: -; j_gene: TRBJ2-7; CDR3aa: CAWSTGGVGEQYF; CDR3nt: TGTGCCTGGAGTACAGGTGGAGTCGGGGAGCAGTACTTC
d_gene: -; v_gene: TRBV7-2; abundance: -; j_gene: TRBJ1-1; CDR3aa: CASSSFGQSFSTEAFF; CDR3nt: TGTGCCAGCAGCTCGTTTGGACAGAGTTTCTCGACTGAAGCTTTCTTT
d_gene: TRBD2; v_gene: TRBV18; abundance: -; j_gene: TRBJ2-7; CDR3aa: CASSPWASGVTSYEQYF; CDR3nt: TGTGCCAGCTCACCATGGGCTAGCGGGGTGACCTCCTACGAGCAGTACTTC
d_gene: TRBD2; v_gene: TRBV28; abundance: -; j_gene: TRBJ2-2; CDR3aa: CASSAPAGDTGELFF; CDR3nt: TGTGCCAGCAGTGCCCCAGCGGGAGACACCGGGGAGCTGTTTTTT
d_gene: -; v_gene: TRBV27; abundance: -; j_gene: TRBJ2-5; CDR3aa: CASKDLGTDPKTQYF; CDR3nt: TGTGCCAGCAAGGATTTAGGGACCGACCCTAAGACCCAGTACTTC
d_gene: -; v_gene: TRBV7-7; abundance: once; j_gene: TRBJ2-2; CDR3aa: CASSLSGFTGELFF; CDR3nt: TGTGCCAGCAGCCTAAGCGGTTTCACCGGGGAGCTGTTTTTT
d_gene: -; v_gene: TRBV7-8; abundance: -; j_gene: TRBJ1-2; CDR3aa: CASSLESRSGYTF; CDR3nt: TGTGCCAGCAGCTTAGAGAGCAGGTCGGGCTACACCTTC